This TCR beta chain was recovered during a study of cytomegalovirus exposure and HLA in healthy donors. The V and J ends lost 1 base and 2 bases respectively, with 12 bases between them. Looked up from germline, CDR1 is MNHNS and CDR2 is SASEGT. This CDR3 is built from 15 residues. Broader study findings: The authors later linked a missense DCLRE1C variant to TCR beta V- and J-gene trimming. A previous analysis found most TCR beta V segments productive roughly 87% or roughly 30% of the time. In a later analysis, at a false discovery rate of 0.05, approximately 18,000 TCR beta sequences were associated with HLA alleles. It was likely that a cluster of highly shared sequence variants was a sequencing artifact.

With 60 Vbeta and 13 Jbeta primers, the PCR was carried out. Data came from immunoSEQ multiplex PCR; TCRdb stores just in-frame clones and leaves some out. This table holds 130,000 to 150,000 clones, around 80% found once. Details on this clone: Its target is unknown.

Sample: PBMCs. The V call is TRBV6-1, the J call TRBJ2-7; weak D call: TRBD2 (6 bases). The clonotype originates from a male donor in good health and CMV-seropositive. As DNA, the CDR3 is TGTGCCAGCAGTGAAGGATTCGGAGGGGCCTACGAGCAGTACTTC. Translated, it gives CASSEGFGGAYEQYF.